This T cell receptor beta chain was retrieved from a study of T cell repertoires in cytomegalovirus infection (dated 2019 in TCRdb). Background for the entire study: Because public TCR beta signatures pointed to carriage of CMV infection together with the matching HLA type, the HLA type of each donor mattered for the analysis.

There are a few counts of this clonotype. Its recognized antigen is unknown. One base away there is no much larger clone; base qualities are not given. Sequencing instrument: Illumina HiSeq 1500. TCRdb trimmed public reads at Q25 via fastp, called clones via MiXCR and kept in-frame beta chains. Duplicate CDR3 protein sequences are folded into a single record with the most common DNA and genes. In this sample the table shows about 490,000 distinct CDR3 sequences, 26% of which occur a single time. The leading ten clones occupy around 13% of the sample. Reading from cysteine to phenylalanine, the CDR3 counts 13 amino acids. Just CDR3 DNA is preserved here, 39 bases in frame from base 1. Cut back by 6 bases and 8 bases, the V and J ends lie 14 bases apart. From the germline V gene, CDR1 is LGHNT and CDR2 is FRNRAP. The research as a whole found: In both this cohort and an independent roughly 400-donor cohort, the cumulative frequency of public TCR beta family members distinguished carriers of CMV infection plus the relevant HLA type. In the ex vivo response, HLA-C-restricted CMV-specific TCR beta clonotypes were dominant, and in two of eight donors the single most frequent clonotype came from this HLA-C-restricted group.

This TCR derives from a human donor in good health (CMV status not recorded). Some clones in this sample may be carry-over from other donors' samples. The source material was PBMCs. The chain employs TRBV12-5 and TRBJ2-1; the D region is possibly TRBD1 or TRBD2, each matching across 5 bases. The CDR3 region: CASGPGTGDEQFF. The DNA reads as follows: TGTGCTAGTGGCCCCGGGACGGGCGATGAGCAGTTCTTC.